This TCR beta chain derives from a study of identical twins listed by TCRdb under 2016. About the full investigation: TCR alpha and beta repertoires from monozygotic twins, unrelated adults of various ages and cord blood were deep-sequenced to test whether fetal clonotypes persist. Replicate twin experiments were performed at different times using different library preparation protocols to rule out contamination. On the study overall, not on this receptor specifically: Because the same donors could not be followed over many years, conclusions were based on cross-sectional statistical analysis. Compared with coincidental sharing between unrelated individuals, an excess of low generation-probability sequences was observed among out-of-frame TCR alpha sequences shared between twins. Invariant T cells such as MAIT and iNKT could partly confound zero-insertion analyses, although diverse VJ usage argued against such confounding for most clonotypes. Fewer insertions were carried by abundant cord blood beta clonotypes, a similar but weaker trend appeared in young adult naive repertoires, and no such trend appeared in memory repertoires. Recombination models systematically underestimated out-of-frame TCR alpha sharing in monozygotic twins but agreed with sharing between unrelated individuals. In beta out-of-frame sequences, excess twin sharing was weaker, because having fewer shared sequences lowered the signal-to-noise ratio.

V was cut back by 0 bases and J by 4 bases, leaving a gap of 17 bases between them. The CDR3 starts with the cysteine, ends with the phenylalanine, and has 17 residues. This entry keeps only the CDR3 DNA: 51 bases, framed from base 1. CDR1 and CDR2 (MGHRA, YSYEKL) derive from the germline V gene. Every donor was a healthy Caucasian. Three pairs of female monozygotic twins, all aged about 18 to 29 years, were included in the twin cohort. Using Miltenyi CD45RO+ enrichment and human naive T-cell isolation kits, memory (CD45RO+) and naive T cells were isolated from PBMC. The library came from 5' RACE. Sequencing was carried out with an Illumina HiSeq 2000. Template switching added a universal primer binding site, and the final cDNA carried a unique molecular identifier that allowed TCR cDNA molecules to be counted accurately. Specific primers in the conserved constant-segment region were used to synthesize first-strand cDNA for the TCR alpha and beta chains. To control for contamination, every cDNA library was double barcoded, receiving both a SMART-Mk sample barcode and Illumina barcodes. TruSeq adapter sequences, together with Illumina sample barcodes, were added in two successive PCR steps. Sequencing of the TCR alpha and beta cDNA libraries was done on the Illumina HiSeq platform using custom primers. The paper's processing steps were these. Unique molecular identifiers were extracted from raw reads with MiGEC, and CDR3 positions were determined with MiXCR. Recombination models were inferred per individual with the repgenHMM and IGoR tools using an EM algorithm. Shared clonotypes were analyzed with the tcR package in R, and sharing was normalized by the product of cloneset sizes. To study raw recombination without the effects of thymic and clonal selection, out-of-frame nonproductive sequences were analyzed. Through fastp at Q25 and MiXCR, TCRdb rebuilt clones from the public reads, retaining in-frame beta chains. Rows are combined by CDR3 protein, so each entry shows the most common genes and DNA. The authors' filters were not applied to this entry. The sample yields about 280,000 distinct CDR3 sequences; around 8.8% were counted once. The ten largest account for approximately 2.1% of the sample.

This clonotype has only a few counts. The antigen it recognizes is unknown. Base qualities are not recorded, but no much larger clone differs from it by a single base. The same specimen was also included in a second study, on yellow fever vaccine responses in identical twins. The second study also describes: According to the authors, in identical twins the way T cells responded to vaccination appeared partly convergent and partly personalized. In identical twins, the study followed T cell clones that responded to the vaccine with precision.

The V gene is TRBV4-1 and the J gene is TRBJ2-3; the D region is possibly TRBD1 or TRBD2, each matching across 6 bases. Sequenced sample: memory (CD45RO+) T cells sorted from blood. The sample's cell subset or site, from its label and the paper: CD45RO+ enriched T cells. The origin of this receptor is a woman under 30 in good health. The nucleotides read TGCGCCAGCAGCCAAGATGGGCTCCGGGGGCTTCCAGATACGCAGTATTTT. Its product reads: CASSQDGLRGLPDTQYF.